One sample yielded the 18 T cell receptor beta chains listed below, sequenced in a study of blood T cell repertoires in COVID-19. Produced via immunoSEQ multiplex PCR; TCRdb's table is partial and in-frame only. The table has 380,000 or so clones, 89% seen once. Sequences were obtained from peripheral blood. These TCRs come from a man aged 35 to 55 with acute or convalescent COVID-19.

The chain carries TRBV28 and TRBJ1-5; TRBD1 agrees at 9 bases. Looked up from germline, CDR1 is MDHEN and CDR2 is SYDVKM. The CDR3 covers 16 residues. The V gene end was trimmed by 4 bases and the J gene end by 6 bases; junction bases not matched to a gene: 10. CDR3 bases: TGTGCCAGCAGTTCATCCGGGACAGGGCTCGGTCAGCCCCAGCATTTT. Protein product: CASSSSGTGLGQPQHF.

The rearrangement joins TRBV7-9 to TRBJ1-6; a possible D gene is TRBD1 (5 bases). The V end lost 6 bases, the J end lost 5 bases, and 11 bases lay between the germline ends. Germline CDR1 reads SEHNR; CDR2 reads FQNEAQ (reference sequence). The CDR3 has 14 residues. CDR3 sequence reads: CASRQTANNSPLHF. The DNA of the CDR3 is TGTGCCAGCAGGCAGACAGCAAATAATTCACCCCTCCACTTT.

J is TRBJ2-7 and V is TRBV9; unclear D gene. With 2 bases removed from V and 1 base from J, the gap between germline ends came to 10 bases. This CDR3 comprises 14 residues. Germline CDR1 SGDLS, CDR2 YYNGEE. CDR3 residues: CASSVEALSYEQYF. The CDR3 DNA reads as TGTGCCAGCAGCGTCGAGGCCTTATCCTACGAGCAGTACTTC. Full variable domain (rest looked up from reference TRBV9 and TRBJ2-7): DSGVTQTPKHLITATGQRVTLRCSPRSGDLSVYWYQQSLDQGLQFLIQYYNGEERAKGNILERFSAQQFPDLHSELNLSSLELGDSALYFCASSVEALSYEQYFGPGTRLTVT.

V gene TRBV10-3 combines with J gene TRBJ1-2; a weak D match, TRBD1 (6 bases). This CDR3 comprises 14 residues. Germline values: CDR1 ENHRY, CDR2 SYGVKD. Trimming shortened V by 0 bases and J by 8 bases, and 13 bases separated the two germline ends. CDR3 sequence (DNA): TGTGCCATCAGTGAGTCGCGGGGGGCGAAGGGCTACACCTTC. Translating gives CAISESRGAKGYTF.

The chain is built from TRBV4-3 and TRBJ1-5; D may be TRBD1 (5 bases). Trimming removed 1 base from V and 5 bases from J, with 9 bases in between. CDR3 length equals 14 residues. Germline V CDR1 and CDR2: LGHNA, YSLEER. In nucleotides, the CDR3 is TGCGCCAGCAGCCAAGTAAGGGGATATCAGCCCCAGCATTTT. Its translation: CASSQVRGYQPQHF.

This clone showed up just once. V and J are TRBV7-2 and TRBJ2-7, with 7 bases fitting TRBD1. From germline, CDR1 is SGHTA and CDR2 FQGNSA. The CDR3 has 14 residues. V trimming: 4 bases; J trimming: 0 bases; junction bases outside the gene matches: 3. The CDR3 reads CASSWDRSSYEQYF. CDR3 DNA: TGTGCCAGCAGCTGGGACAGAAGCTCCTACGAGCAGTACTTC.

Written as DNA, the CDR3 is TGTGCCATCAGTATTAGCGGGAACTATGGCTACACCTTC. Amino acid sequence: CAISISGNYGYTF. The V call is TRBV10-3, the J call TRBJ1-2; D gene unclear. The CDR3 is 13 residues long. V dropped 5 bases and J dropped 2 bases, with 9 bases sitting between them. The germline V gene has CDR1 ENHRY and CDR2 SYGVKD.

V gene TRBV27 combines with J gene TRBJ2-7, with D possibly TRBD2 on 6 matching bases. CDR1 and CDR2 from the germline V gene are MNHEY and SMNVEV (reference sequence). The ends were cut back, 3 bases at V and 2 bases at J, with 11 bases in the middle. This CDR3 has 14 amino acids. This chain's CDR3 is CASSFGGPPYEQYF. DNA of the CDR3: TGTGCCAGCAGTTTCGGAGGGCCCCCCTACGAGCAGTACTTC.

The V call is TRBV4-1, the J call TRBJ2-7; D possibly corresponds to TRBD2 (5 bases). There are 18 residues in the CDR3. Germline loops: CDR1 MGHRA, CDR2 YSYEKL. Trimming pared 0 bases from V and 6 bases from J, leaving 24 bases between. The CDR3 loop reads CASSQDKSRTRIKGEQYF. The CDR3 nucleotides read TGCGCCAGCAGCCAAGATAAGAGTAGGACTCGTATTAAGGGCGAGCAGTACTTC.

This sequence joins TRBV5-1 and TRBJ2-4, with D maybe TRBD1 (7 bases). The germline V gene has CDR1 SGHRS and CDR2 YFSETQ. Trimming took 2 bases from V and 8 from J, leaving 14 bases between them. The CDR3 is made up of 14 amino acids. CDR3 amino acids: CASSFQGGADIQYF. The CDR3 nucleotides read TGCGCCAGCAGCTTTCAGGGGGGCGCGGACATTCAGTACTTC.

Written as DNA, the CDR3 is TGCGCCAGCAGCATAGAGACAGGACGCCAATTGAACTATGGCTACACCTTC. Its translation: CASSIETGRQLNYGYTF. V usage is TRBV5-1 and J usage is TRBJ1-2, with a tentative D call TRBD1 (6 bases). CDR1 SGHRS and CDR2 YFSETQ come from the germline V gene. The CDR3 is 17 amino acids. Trimming pared 4 bases from V and 2 bases from J, leaving 21 bases between.

The chain has TRBV6-5 and TRBJ1-3, with 8 positions matching TRBD1. CDR3 length: 15 residues. The V gene's germline CDR1 is MNHEY and CDR2 SVGAGI. The ends lost 7 bases at V and 3 bases at J; junction bases unmatched: 8. DNA for the CDR3: TGTGCCAGCATTAACCAGGGGGCAAATGGAAACACCATATATTTT. Translation gives CASINQGANGNTIYF.

In the case of this clone: The sample contains more than one DNA sequence encoding this CDR3. This sequence joins TRBV15 and TRBJ1-1; 7 bases are a match to TRBD1. J lost 5 bases, V lost 5 bases, and 11 bases had no gene match. CDR3 length: 15 residues. CDR1 LNHNV and CDR2 YYDKDF come from the germline V gene (reference sequence). Here the CDR3 DNA reads TGTGCCACCAGCCCGCGGACAGGCCCAGGAACTGAAGCTTTCTTT. This gives the protein CATSPRTGPGTEAFF.

The V gene is TRBV5-4, the J gene TRBJ1-2; TRBD1 agrees at 7 bases. Germline assignment: CDR1 SGHNT and CDR2 YYREEE (reference sequence). The CDR3 spans 15 residues. V trimming: 4 bases; J trimming: 2 bases; junction bases outside the gene matches: 8. The chain's CDR3 is CASSGQDAGNYGYTF. CDR3 coding DNA: TGTGCCAGCAGCGGACAGGACGCAGGCAACTATGGCTACACCTTC. The full variable domain, rest sourced from reference TRBV5-4 and TRBJ1-2, is ETGVTQSPTHLIKTRGQQVTLRCSSQSGHNTVSWYQQALGQGPQFIFQYYREEENGRGNFPPRFSGLQFPNYSSELNVNALELDDSALYLCASSGQDAGNYGYTFGSGTRLTVV.

The rearrangement uses TRBV6-5 and TRBJ1-2; possible D gene TRBD1, 5 bases. The V gene lost 6 bases and the J gene lost 2 bases, with 16 bases spanning the gap. The germline gives CDR1 MNHEY, CDR2 SVGAGI. The CDR3 runs 15 residues. CDR3 DNA sequence: TGTGCCAGCAGAAAAGGGGCAGGCATAAACTATGGCTACACCTTC. Translated: CASRKGAGINYGYTF.

This chain joins TRBV16 and TRBJ2-3; TRBD2 might be the D (6 bases). Trimming took 0 bases from V and 4 from J, leaving 11 bases between them. The germline gives CDR1 KGHSY, CDR2 FQNENV. The length of the CDR3 is 15 residues. The CDR3 region has the DNA TGTGCCAGCAGCCAATCCTCGGAGGGCTCAGATACGCAGTATTTT. Translating it yields CASSQSSEGSDTQYF.

The chain uses TRBV28 and TRBJ1-4; D gene ambiguous. Deletions cut 5 bases from V and 10 bases from J, with 23 bases between. The CDR3 has 16 residues. The germline gives CDR1 MDHEN, CDR2 SYDVKM. This CDR3 reads CASSLSGGTTSPKLFF. The CDR3 coding sequence is TGTGCCAGCAGTCTCTCGGGTGGAACGACGTCCCCAAAACTGTTTTTT. Full variable domain (missing parts from reference TRBV28 and TRBJ1-4): DVKVTQSSRYLVKRTGEKVFLECVQDMDHENMFWYRQDPGLGLRLIYFSYDVKMKEKGDIPEGYSVSREKKERFSLILESASTNQTSMYLCASSLSGGTTSPKLFFGSGTQLSVL.

The rearrangement links TRBV18 to TRBJ2-7; 8 bases are shared with TRBD1. Trimming cost V 0 bases and J 4 bases; bases outside gene matches: 5. Germline assignment: CDR1 KGHSH and CDR2 LQKENI. The CDR3 sequence is 15 residues long. The chain's CDR3 is CASSPPGTGPYEQYF. Written as DNA, the CDR3 is TGTGCCAGCTCACCACCGGGGACAGGTCCTTACGAGCAGTACTTC. Full variable domain (outside the CDR3, taken from reference TRBV18 and TRBJ2-7): NAGVMQNPRHLVRRRGQEARLRCSPMKGHSHVYWYRQLPEEGLKFMVYLQKENIIDESGMPKERFSAEFPKEGPSILRIQQVVRGDSAAYFCASSPPGTGPYEQYFGPGTRLTVT.